The 7 T cell receptor beta chains below all came from one sample that was sequenced in a study of cytomegalovirus exposure and HLA in healthy donors. With 60 Vbeta and 13 Jbeta primers, the PCR was carried out. Here immunoSEQ multiplex PCR was the method, and the copy in TCRdb shows in-frame clones only, minus some. This table has 100,000 to 150,000 clones, 77% appearing once. Sequences were obtained from PBMCs. These receptors originate from a woman aged 55-75 years in good health and CMV-seronegative.

The chain employs TRBV7-2 and TRBJ2-7; D may be TRBD1 (5 bases). V lost 0 bases and J 3 bases, leaving 12 bases between the germline ends. This CDR3 comprises 15 residues. Germline CDR1 and CDR2: SGHTA and FQGNSA. CDR3 sequence (DNA): TGTGCCAGCAGCTTAGCAGTTCAAGGGGTCTACGAGCAGTACTTC. Protein: CASSLAVQGVYEQYF.

This rearrangement joins TRBV7-2 to TRBJ2-5; 9 bases line up with TRBD2. Per the germline V gene, CDR1 is SGHTA and CDR2 is FQGNSA. The CDR3 totals 18 residues. J was trimmed by 5 bases and V by 2 bases; bases with no gene match: 15. In DNA form, the CDR3 reads TGTGCCAGCAGCTTACTTTCCCTAGCGGGGCGTTCCCGGGAGACCCAGTACTTC. Protein: CASSLLSLAGRSRETQYF.

The chain uses TRBV15 and TRBJ2-3; TRBD2 matches at 13 bases. Germline V gene lookup returns CDR1 LNHNV and CDR2 YYDKDF (reference sequence). The CDR3 has 17 residues. The V and J ends lost 7 bases and 5 bases, in that order; junction bases with no gene match: 12. The CDR3, as DNA: TGTGCCACCAAACCTAAAGGACTAGCGGGAGATATAGATACGCAGTATTTT. This encodes CATKPKGLAGDIDTQYF.

This clone was counted once. V is TRBV5-1 and J is TRBJ1-1, with a possible D match to TRBD1 (5 bases). Trimming left V 0 bases short and J 3 bases short, with 15 bases between. The germline V gene has CDR1 SGHRS and CDR2 YFSETQ. The CDR3 is 16 residues long. In DNA form, the CDR3 reads TGCGCCAGCAGCTTGGATCGGGCTGCAGGGTACACTGAAGCTTTCTTT. Its protein product is CASSLDRAAGYTEAFF. Full variable domain (remainder filled in from reference TRBV5-1 and TRBJ1-1): KAGVTQTPRYLIKTRGQQVTLSCSPISGHRSVSWYQQTPGQGLQFLFEYFSETQRNKGNFPGRFSGRQFSNSRSEMNVSTLELGDSALYLCASSLDRAAGYTEAFFGQGTRLTVV.

The chain has TRBV11-2 and TRBJ2-5; the match to TRBD1 covers 10 bases. This CDR3 comprises 18 residues. The germline CDR1 and CDR2 sequences are SGHAT and FQNNGV. Trimming at V came to 5 bases and at J to 2 bases, leaving 14 bases not matched to a gene. CDR3: CASSPRDRGFGEQETQYF. CDR3 nucleotides: TGTGCCAGCAGCCCCCGGGACAGGGGTTTCGGGGAACAAGAGACCCAGTACTTC. The full variable domain, rest sourced from reference TRBV11-2 and TRBJ2-5, is EAGVAQSPRYKIIEKRQSVAFWCNPISGHATLYWYQQILGQGPKLLIQFQNNGVVDDSQLPKDRFSAERLKGVDSTLKIQPAKLEDSAVYLCASSPRDRGFGEQETQYFGPGTRLLVL.

The chain uses TRBV6-1 and TRBJ1-6; D might be TRBD1 (6 bases). The germline V gene encodes CDR1 MNHNS and CDR2 SASEGT. V lost 4 bases, J lost 3 bases, and 22 bases lay in between. The CDR3 consists of 19 residues. The CDR3 region is CASSARGLTPGSYNSPLHF. The CDR3 DNA reads TGTGCCAGCAGTGCCAGGGGCCTAACCCCGGGAAGCTATAATTCACCCCTCCACTTT.

This clone occurred a few times. The genes are TRBV7-9 and TRBJ2-2; a possible D gene is TRBD2 (5 bases). The CDR3 totals 12 residues. CDR1 and CDR2 from the germline V gene are SEHNR and FQNEAQ (reference sequence). Trimming stripped 2 bases from V and 8 bases from J, with 6 bases between. The CDR3 reads CASSLSGGELFF. In nucleotides, the CDR3 is TGTGCCAGCAGCTTATCGGGAGGGGAGCTGTTTTTT.